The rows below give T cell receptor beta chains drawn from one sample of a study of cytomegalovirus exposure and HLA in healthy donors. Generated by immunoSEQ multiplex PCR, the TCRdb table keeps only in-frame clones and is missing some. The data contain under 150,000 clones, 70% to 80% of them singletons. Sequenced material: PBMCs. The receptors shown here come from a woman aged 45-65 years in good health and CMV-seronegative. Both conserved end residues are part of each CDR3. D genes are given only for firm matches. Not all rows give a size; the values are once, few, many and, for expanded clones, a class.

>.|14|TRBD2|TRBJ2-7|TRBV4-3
CASSQVRGSYEQYF
TGCGCCAGCAGCCAAGTGCGGGGGTCCTACGAGCAGTACTTC
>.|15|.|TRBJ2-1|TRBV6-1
CASSEYGRHIDGQFF
TGTGCCAGCAGTGAATATGGGAGACACATCGATGGGCAGTTCTTC
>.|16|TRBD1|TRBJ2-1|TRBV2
CASSERGQAGLGEQFF
TGTGCCAGCAGTGAAAGGGGACAGGCAGGTTTGGGTGAGCAGTTCTTC
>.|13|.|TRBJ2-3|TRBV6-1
CASSLQGSDTQYF
TGTGCCAGCAGTCTACAGGGTTCAGATACGCAGTATTTT
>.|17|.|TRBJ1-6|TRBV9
CASSVNPGSSYNSPLHF
TGTGCCAGCAGCGTAAATCCTGGGAGCTCCTATAATTCACCCCTCCACTTT
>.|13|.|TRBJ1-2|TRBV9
CASSASFGAGYTF
TGTGCCAGCAGCGCCTCATTCGGTGCTGGCTACACCTTC
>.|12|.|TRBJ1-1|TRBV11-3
CASSAGGTEALF
TGTGCCAGCAGCGCAGGAGGAACTGAAGCTCTCTTT
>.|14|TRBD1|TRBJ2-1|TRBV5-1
CASSLGQGANEQFF
TGCGCCAGCAGCTTAGGACAGGGGGCTAATGAGCAGTTCTTC
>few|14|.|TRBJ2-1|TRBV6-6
CASSSYGEMREQFF
TGTGCCAGCAGTTCTTACGGGGAAATGAGGGAGCAGTTCTTC
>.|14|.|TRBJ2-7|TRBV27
CASSSYGQPYEQYF
TGTGCCAGCAGTTCATACGGACAGCCATACGAGCAGTACTTC
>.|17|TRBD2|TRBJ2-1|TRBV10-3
CAIRRTSGGGSYNEQFF
TGTGCCATCAGGAGGACTAGCGGGGGGGGCTCCTACAATGAGCAGTTCTTC
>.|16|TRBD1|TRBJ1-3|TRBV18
CASSPGQGAIGNTIYF
TGTGCCAGCTCACCGGGACAGGGGGCTATCGGAAACACCATATATTTT
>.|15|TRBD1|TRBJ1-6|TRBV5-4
CASSPNGQGVGPLHF
TGTGCCAGCAGCCCGAATGGACAGGGTGTGGGGCCCCTCCACTTT